This TCR beta chain is from a study of cytomegalovirus exposure and HLA in healthy donors. Across the study: About 85 million unique TCRs from HLA-typed donors were held in an early release of data. Notes on the study in general: Owing to their indistinguishability, certain V segments, notably TRBV6-2 and TRBV6-3, were excluded. Earlier analysis yielded a pattern in which most TCR beta V segments were productive about 90% or about 30% of the time. Later analysis showed most CMV-associated TCR beta chains appearing HLA-restricted.

V lost 1 base to trimming and J lost 11 bases, with 17 bases between them. This CDR3 comprises 14 residues. Looked up from germline, CDR1 is SGHTA and CDR2 is FQGNSA. In the case of this clone: Its antigen remains unidentified.

The PCR ran on 60 Vbeta and 13 Jbeta primers. Libraries were prepared by immunoSEQ multiplex PCR; TCRdb keeps only in-frame clonotypes and omits some of them. The data show over 95,000 clones, over 65% seen once. The receptor was derived from a middle-aged woman in good health and CMV-seropositive. Material for sequencing was PBMCs. This rearrangement joins TRBV7-2 to TRBJ2-5; tentative D call: TRBD1 (6 bases). The CDR3 protein is CASSLVGRGRGQYF. In nucleotides, the CDR3 is TGTGCCAGCAGCTTAGTGGGCAGGGGACGTGGGCAGTACTTC.